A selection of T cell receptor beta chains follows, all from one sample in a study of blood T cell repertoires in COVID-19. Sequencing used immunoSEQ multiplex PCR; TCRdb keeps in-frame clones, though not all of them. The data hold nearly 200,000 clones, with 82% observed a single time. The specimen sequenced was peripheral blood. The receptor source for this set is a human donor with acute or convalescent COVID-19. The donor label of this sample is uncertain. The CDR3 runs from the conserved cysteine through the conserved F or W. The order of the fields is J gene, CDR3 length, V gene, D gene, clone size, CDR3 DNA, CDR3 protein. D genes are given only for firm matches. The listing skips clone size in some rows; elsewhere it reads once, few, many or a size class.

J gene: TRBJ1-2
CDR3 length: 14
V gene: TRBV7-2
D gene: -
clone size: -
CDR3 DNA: TGTGCCAGCAGCTTCGACAGATCCCCGGGTGGCTACACCTTC
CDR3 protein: CASSFDRSPGGYTF

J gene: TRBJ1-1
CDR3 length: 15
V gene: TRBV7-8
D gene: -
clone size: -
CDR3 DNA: TGTGCCAGCAGCTCGGTGGCCAGGGTGAACACTGAAGCTTTCTTT
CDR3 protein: CASSSVARVNTEAFF

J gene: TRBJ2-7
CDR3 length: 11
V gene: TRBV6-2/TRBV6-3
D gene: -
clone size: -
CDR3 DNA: TGTGCCAGCAGTTCTACCTACGAGCAGTACTTC
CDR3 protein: CASSSTYEQYF

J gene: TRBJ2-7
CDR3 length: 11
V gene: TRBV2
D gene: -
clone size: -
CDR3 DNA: TGTGCCACCAAATCCCGAGCTGCAGGGTACTTC
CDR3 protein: CATKSRAAGYF

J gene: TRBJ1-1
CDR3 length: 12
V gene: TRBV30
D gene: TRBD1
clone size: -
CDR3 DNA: TGTGCCTGGTCAGACAGGGACACTGAAGCTTTCTTT
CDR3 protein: CAWSDRDTEAFF

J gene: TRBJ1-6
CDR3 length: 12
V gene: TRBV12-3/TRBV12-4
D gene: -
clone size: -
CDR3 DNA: TGTGCCAGCAGTTTGGAGGGTTCACCCCTCCACTTT
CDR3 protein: CASSLEGSPLHF

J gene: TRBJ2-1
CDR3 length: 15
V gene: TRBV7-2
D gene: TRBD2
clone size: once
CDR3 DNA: TGTGCCAGCAGCTTTAGGCTAGCGGGGTACAATGAGCAGTTCTTC
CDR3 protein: CASSFRLAGYNEQFF

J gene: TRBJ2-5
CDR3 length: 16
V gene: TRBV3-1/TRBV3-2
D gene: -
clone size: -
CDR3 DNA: TGTGCCAGCAGCCCCCCCGCGGGTCTAGCAAGAGAGACCCAGTACTTC
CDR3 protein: CASSPPAGLARETQYF

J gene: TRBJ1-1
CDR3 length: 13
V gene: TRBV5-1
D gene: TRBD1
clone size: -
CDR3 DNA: TGCGCCAGCAGCCGACAGGGGACCCCTGAAGCTTTCTTT
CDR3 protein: CASSRQGTPEAFF

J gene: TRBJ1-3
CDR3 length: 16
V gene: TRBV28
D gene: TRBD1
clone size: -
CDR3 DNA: TGTGCCAGCAACCTAGGGACAGGGGGTACAGGAAACACCATATATTTT
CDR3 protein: CASNLGTGGTGNTIYF

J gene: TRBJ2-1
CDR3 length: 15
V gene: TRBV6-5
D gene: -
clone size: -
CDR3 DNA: TGTGCCAGCAGGCGGGGGACAGGAAGATACAATGAGCAGTTCTTC
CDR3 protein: CASRRGTGRYNEQFF

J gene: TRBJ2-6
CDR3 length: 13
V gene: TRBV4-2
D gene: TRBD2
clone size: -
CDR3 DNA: TGTGCCAGCAGCCAAGATTTGGGGGGGGTCCTGACTTTC
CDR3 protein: CASSQDLGGVLTF

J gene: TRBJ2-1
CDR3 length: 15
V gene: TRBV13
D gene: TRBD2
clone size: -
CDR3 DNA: TGTGCCAGCAGCCGACTAGCGGGGGACTACAATGAGCAGTTCTTC
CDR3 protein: CASSRLAGDYNEQFF

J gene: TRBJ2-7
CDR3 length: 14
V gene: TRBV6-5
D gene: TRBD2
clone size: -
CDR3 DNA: TGTGCCAGCGGCGGAAGGACTAGCGGGACCGAGCAGTACTTC
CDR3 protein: CASGGRTSGTEQYF

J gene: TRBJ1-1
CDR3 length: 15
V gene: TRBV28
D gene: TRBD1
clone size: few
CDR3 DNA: TGTGCCAGCAGTTCACCGGGACAGGGGGCCATTGAAGCTTTCTTT
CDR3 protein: CASSSPGQGAIEAFF

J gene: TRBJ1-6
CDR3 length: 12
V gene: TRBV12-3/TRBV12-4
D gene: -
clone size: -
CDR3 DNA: TGTGCCAGCAGTTTAAAGGGGAGGGCCCTCCACTTT
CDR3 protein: CASSLKGRALHF

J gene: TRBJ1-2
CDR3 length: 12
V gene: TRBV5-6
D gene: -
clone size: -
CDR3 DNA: TGTGCCAGCAGCTTGTATTCTTATGGCTACACCTTC
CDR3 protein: CASSLYSYGYTF